The 32 T cell receptor beta chains presented below share a single source sample, sequenced in a study of blood T cell repertoires in COVID-19. Measured with immunoSEQ multiplex PCR; TCRdb has only the in-frame clones, and not every one. The sample shows under 150,000 clones, 85% of them seen only once. Sequenced material: peripheral blood. The receptors were gathered from a human donor in a cohort sampled during active COVID-19.

The chain carries TRBV5-1 and TRBJ1-6; D is undetermined. V was trimmed by 0 bases and J by 1 base, leaving 11 bases between them. Germline values: CDR1 SGHRS, CDR2 YFSETQ. The CDR3 is 17 residues long. The CDR3 loop reads CASSLGPFPSYNSPLHF. The CDR3 coding sequence is TGCGCCAGCAGCTTGGGGCCCTTCCCGTCCTATAATTCACCCCTCCACTTT.

The chain has TRBV2 and TRBJ2-3, with 9 bases fitting TRBD2. V lost 7 bases to trimming and J lost 5 bases; unmatched junction nucleotides: 10. Germline CDR1 and CDR2: SNHLY and FYNNEI. This CDR3 contains 15 residues. The CDR3 spells CASTQGLALGDTQYF. CDR3 DNA sequence: TGTGCCAGCACACAGGGACTAGCTCTGGGAGATACGCAGTATTTT. The variable domain in full, with the rest retrieved from reference TRBV2 and TRBJ2-3, is EPEVTQTPSHQVTQMGQEVILRCVPISNHLYFYWYRQILGQKVEFLVSFYNNEISEKSEIFDDQFSVERPDGSNFTLKIRSTKLEDSAMYFCASTQGLALGDTQYFGPGTRLTVL.

The rearrangement uses TRBV19 and TRBJ1-6; 8 bases map to TRBD1. This CDR3 is built from 16 residues. V trimming: 3 bases; J trimming: 5 bases; junction bases outside the gene matches: 6. Germline CDR1 LNHDA, CDR2 SQIVND (reference sequence). CDR3 residues: CASSIAGGLNNSPLHF. In nucleotides, the CDR3 is TGTGCCAGTAGTATCGCAGGGGGCTTAAATAATTCACCCCTCCACTTT.

The J gene is TRBJ2-7, the V gene TRBV7-8; D unclear. Trimming shortened V by 6 bases and J by 5 bases, and 14 bases separated the two germline ends. Germline lookup yields CDR1 SGHVS and CDR2 FQNEAQ. This CDR3 has 13 residues. The CDR3 sequence: CASRIYNQDEQYF. The CDR3 bases are TGTGCCAGCAGAATCTACAATCAGGACGAGCAGTACTTC.

The chain is built from TRBV28 and TRBJ1-1; 7 bases agree with TRBD1. Germline V CDR1 and CDR2: MDHEN, SYDVKM. The CDR3 spans 11 residues. With 7 bases clipped from V and 5 bases from J, the junction kept 1 base outside the gene matches. Written as DNA, the CDR3 is TGTGCCAGCATGACAGGGACTGAAGCTTTCTTT. This gives the protein CASMTGTEAFF.

V gene TRBV24-1 combines with J gene TRBJ2-7, with 11 bases lining up with TRBD1. V trimming: 3 bases; J trimming: 0 bases; junction bases outside the gene matches: 3. The CDR3 runs to 16 residues. CDR1 KGHDR and CDR2 SFDVKD come from the germline V gene. CDR3 nucleotide sequence: TGTGCCACCAGTGATCCGGGACAGGGGGGCTCCTACGAGCAGTACTTC. Translated: CATSDPGQGGSYEQYF.

The chain joins TRBV7-2 to TRBJ1-5; 8 positions agree with TRBD1. Germline CDR1 is SGHTA and CDR2 is FQGNSA. The CDR3 spans 14 residues. The V segment lost 5 bases and the J segment 5 bases; nucleotides outside the gene matches: 5. CDR3 sequence: CASSLTGGDQPQHF. The CDR3, as DNA: TGTGCCAGCAGCCTTACAGGGGGAGATCAGCCCCAGCATTTT. The full variable domain, with the rest looked up from reference TRBV7-2 and TRBJ1-5, is GAGVSQSPSNKVTEKGKDVELRCDPISGHTALYWYRQSLGQGLEFLIYFQGNSAPDKSGLPSDRFSAERTGGSVSTLTIQRTQQEDSAVYLCASSLTGGDQPQHFGDGTRLSIL.

The genes are TRBV29-1 and TRBJ2-3, with D perhaps TRBD1 (6 bases). The CDR3 is made up of 15 amino acids. V dropped 4 bases and J dropped 2 bases, with 16 bases sitting between them. In germline, CDR1 is SQVTM, CDR2 ANQGSEA. CDR3 sequence: CSVGYPNRATDTQYF. For the CDR3, the DNA is TGCAGCGTTGGATACCCAAACAGGGCCACAGATACGCAGTATTTT.

This clone was counted between two and nine times. CDR3 sequence reads: CASSPGGPPYNEQFF. The CDR3 DNA sequence: TGTGCCAGCAGTCCTGGGGGCCCCCCCTACAATGAGCAGTTCTTC. The V and J genes are TRBV5-4 and TRBJ2-1; TRBD1 might be the D (6 bases). Looked up from germline, CDR1 is SGHNT and CDR2 is YYREEE (reference sequence). The V end was cut by 5 bases, the J end by 2 bases, with 14 bases between. This CDR3 spans 15 amino acids. Combining the CDR3 with reference TRBV5-4 and TRBJ2-1 gives the whole variable domain ETGVTQSPTHLIKTRGQQVTLRCSSQSGHNTVSWYQQALGQGPQFIFQYYREEENGRGNFPPRFSGLQFPNYSSELNVNALELDDSALYLCASSPGGPPYNEQFFGPGTRLTVL.

The CDR3 here is CAWSAAGGHVDEQFF. In DNA form, the CDR3 reads TGTGCCTGGAGTGCTGCGGGGGGGCATGTTGATGAGCAGTTCTTC. The V and J genes are TRBV30 and TRBJ2-1; 9 bases fit TRBD2. This CDR3 comprises 15 residues. The trim removed 1 base at V and 8 bases at J, leaving 9 bases unmatched. Per the germline V gene, CDR1 is GTSNPN and CDR2 is SVGIG (reference sequence).

The chain employs TRBV6-6 and TRBJ2-3; 9 bases map to TRBD1. Trimming cost V 2 bases and J 4 bases; bases outside gene matches: 4. CDR3 length equals 15 residues. Germline CDR1 MNHNY, CDR2 SVGAGI (reference sequence). CDR3 protein: CASSYRTGAADTQYF. CDR3 bases: TGTGCCAGCAGTTACCGGACAGGGGCCGCAGATACGCAGTATTTT.

The chain is built from TRBV6-4 and TRBJ2-7, with 15 nucleotides matching TRBD2. CDR3 size: 17 residues. J was trimmed by 4 bases and V by 6 bases; bases with no gene match: 10. In germline, CDR1 is MRHNA, CDR2 SNTAGT. The CDR3 loop is CASSGTSGGPSVYEQYF. The DNA of the CDR3 is TGTGCCAGCAGCGGGACTAGCGGGGGGCCCTCCGTATACGAGCAGTACTTC.

The chain employs TRBV19 and TRBJ2-3, with D perhaps matching TRBD1 (5 bases). The CDR3 is 16 residues long. Germline loops: CDR1 LNHDA, CDR2 SQIVND (reference sequence). V lost 6 bases to trimming and J lost 3 bases, with 19 bases between them. Here the CDR3 reads CASRNPGRVGTDTQYF. In DNA form, the CDR3 reads TGTGCCAGTAGGAACCCTGGCAGGGTGGGTACAGATACGCAGTATTTT.

The V call is TRBV6-2 or TRBV6-3, the J call TRBJ2-7; 7 bases match TRBD1. With V trimmed by 5 bases and J by 3 bases, 10 bases remained unmatched. The germline V gene encodes CDR1 MNHEY and CDR2 SVGEGT. This CDR3 comprises 15 residues. In nucleotides, the CDR3 is TGTGCCAGCAGTGCCCAGGGACAGCCAGTCTACGAGCAGTACTTC. It is translated as CASSAQGQPVYEQYF.

The gene calls are TRBV19 and TRBJ2-6; 9 nucleotides match TRBD1. Trimming at V came to 5 bases and at J to 3 bases, leaving 5 bases not matched to a gene. The CDR3 runs to 16 residues. From germline, CDR1 is LNHDA and CDR2 SQIVND (reference sequence). This CDR3 reads CASSPQGAVGANVLTF. Here the CDR3 DNA reads TGTGCCAGTAGTCCACAGGGGGCTGTTGGGGCCAACGTCCTGACTTTC.

The chain carries TRBV25-1 and TRBJ1-3, with D perhaps matching TRBD1 (5 bases). V gave up 10 bases and J gave up 2 bases, with 12 bases separating them. This CDR3 region has 13 residues. CDR1 is MGHDK and CDR2 is SYGVNS in the germline V gene. The CDR3 sequence: CATHGGTGNTIYF. As DNA, the CDR3 is TGTGCCACCCACGGGGGAACTGGAAACACCATATATTTT.

The chain joins TRBV18 to TRBJ2-1; 11 nucleotides align to TRBD1. CDR1 KGHSH and CDR2 LQKENI come from the germline V gene. The CDR3 is 15 amino acids. V was pared by 3 bases and J by 7 bases, with 5 bases of the junction left unmatched. CDR3 loop: CASSPPGQGVNEQFF. The CDR3 DNA follows: TGTGCCAGCTCACCTCCGGGACAGGGGGTAAATGAGCAGTTCTTC.

The chain combines TRBV19 with TRBJ2-1; maybe TRBD2 (7 bases). CDR1 and CDR2 (germline): LNHDA, SQIVND (reference sequence). The CDR3 contains 13 residues. Trimming shortened V by 10 bases and J by 2 bases, and 12 bases separated the two germline ends. The CDR3: CATRGGTYNEQFF. CDR3 sequence (DNA): TGTGCCACGAGGGGGGGCACCTACAATGAGCAGTTCTTC.

The gene calls are TRBV28 and TRBJ1-1; a weak D match, TRBD1 (5 bases). Germline-derived CDR1 and CDR2 are MDHEN and SYDVKM. The CDR3 loop spans 13 amino acids. The V gene lost 6 bases and the J gene lost 6 bases, with 14 bases spanning the gap. The chain's CDR3 is CASSPPGGPEAFF. CDR3 nucleotides: TGTGCCAGCAGCCCCCCCGGGGGACCTGAAGCTTTCTTT.

V gene TRBV19 combines with J gene TRBJ1-2; D remains unclear. This CDR3 has 14 residues. CDR1 is LNHDA and CDR2 is SQIVND in the germline V gene (reference sequence). Deletions cut 1 base from V and 2 bases from J, with 8 bases between. CDR3 loop: CASSIVTRNYGYTF. DNA of the CDR3: TGTGCCAGTAGTATAGTCACGAGGAACTATGGCTACACCTTC.

The rearrangement joins TRBV6-1 to TRBJ1-5; possibly TRBD1 for D (5 bases). Trimming shortened V by 1 base and J by 6 bases, and 13 bases separated the two germline ends. In germline, CDR1 is MNHNS, CDR2 SASEGT. The CDR3 contains 15 residues. The CDR3 DNA reads as TGTGCCAGCAGTGAAGGGTGGAGGGGAAGTCAGCCCCAGCATTTT. Its translation is CASSEGWRGSQPQHF.

The CDR3 is CASSAAGDNSYEQYF. The CDR3 bases are TGTGCCAGCAGCGCCGCAGGCGACAACTCCTACGAGCAGTACTTC. The J gene is TRBJ2-7, the V gene TRBV9; D remains unclear. V was cut by 3 bases and J by 0 bases, with 13 bases left in between. The germline CDR1 and CDR2 sequences are SGDLS and YYNGEE. This CDR3 has 15 amino acids.

The V call is TRBV6-2 or TRBV6-3, the J call TRBJ2-1, with TRBD2 identical over 7 bases. This CDR3 is 13 amino acids long. Germline V gene sequence: CDR1 MNHEY, CDR2 SVGEGT. With 5 bases clipped from V and 5 bases from J, the junction kept 3 bases outside the gene matches. CDR3 sequence (DNA): TGTGCCAGCAGTATGGCGGGAGACAATGAGCAGTTCTTC. Its protein is CASSMAGDNEQFF.

This clone was observed a few times. The chain employs TRBV28 and TRBJ1-1, with 10 bases lining up with TRBD1. Germline trimming cut 3 bases from V and 4 bases from J; bases unmatched to any gene: 5. This CDR3 is 15 amino acids long. In germline, CDR1 is MDHEN, CDR2 SYDVKM. The CDR3 DNA follows: TGTGCCAGCAGTTTCCCGGACAGGGGGGTCACTGAAGCTTTCTTT. It specifies CASSFPDRGVTEAFF.

The chain recombines TRBV5-1 with TRBJ1-1, with 8 bases matching TRBD1. V lost 1 base and J lost 1; bases outside the gene matches: 0. Germline CDR1 SGHRS, CDR2 YFSETQ. The CDR3 spans 14 residues. CDR3 loop: CASSLQGANTEAFF. The CDR3 DNA sequence: TGCGCCAGCAGCTTGCAGGGGGCGAACACTGAAGCTTTCTTT. Based on the CDR3 plus reference TRBV5-1 and TRBJ1-1, the full variable domain is KAGVTQTPRYLIKTRGQQVTLSCSPISGHRSVSWYQQTPGQGLQFLFEYFSETQRNKGNFPGRFSGRQFSNSRSEMNVSTLELGDSALYLCASSLQGANTEAFFGQGTRLTVV.

The rearrangement joins TRBV4-3 to TRBJ2-1, with D maybe TRBD2 (5 bases). This CDR3 is built from 16 residues. V was clipped by 0 bases and J by 3 bases, with 12 bases between them. Germline V gene data show CDR1 as LGHNA and CDR2 as YSLEER. Here the CDR3 DNA reads TGCGCCAGCAGCCAAGATCCAAGGACTTACTACAATGAGCAGTTCTTC. This encodes CASSQDPRTYYNEQFF.

V gene TRBV15 combines with J gene TRBJ2-2; D remains ambiguous. Between the trimmed V and J ends, which lost 0 bases and 6 bases, there was a span of 5 bases. This CDR3 has 13 amino acids. CDR1 is LNHNV and CDR2 is YYDKDF in the germline V gene (reference sequence). DNA of the CDR3: TGTGCCACCAGCAGAGATTTCTCCGGGGAGCTGTTTTTT. This codes for CATSRDFSGELFF.

The chain recombines TRBV10-3 with TRBJ1-5, with TRBD1 identical over 11 bases. The CDR3 extends over 20 amino acids. Germline CDR1 reads ENHRY; CDR2 reads SYGVKD. V dropped 2 bases and J dropped 3; count of bases not matched to a gene: 15. The CDR3 sequence is CAISEQPPAPGQGDNQPQHF. Here the CDR3 DNA reads TGTGCCATCAGTGAGCAACCCCCAGCCCCGGGACAGGGGGACAATCAGCCCCAGCATTTT.

This chain uses TRBV6-2 or TRBV6-3 with TRBJ2-1; TRBD2 matches at 10 bases. In germline, CDR1 is MNHEY, CDR2 SVGEGT. The trim removed 5 bases at V and 7 bases at J, leaving 8 bases unmatched. The CDR3 loop spans 15 amino acids. The CDR3 region is CASSRALAGDNEQFF. CDR3 sequence (DNA): TGTGCCAGCAGTCGGGCTCTAGCGGGGGATAATGAGCAGTTCTTC.

This clone was recorded a few times. The gene calls are TRBV9 and TRBJ2-2, with TRBD1 matching over 8 bases. The CDR3 is made up of 15 amino acids. CDR1 and CDR2 (germline): SGDLS, YYNGEE. The V gene end was trimmed by 6 bases and the J gene end by 3 bases; junction bases not matched to a gene: 7. The DNA of the CDR3 is TGTGCCAGCACCGGAAGGACAGGGTACACCGGGGAGCTGTTTTTT. It encodes CASTGRTGYTGELFF.

The chain has TRBV7-3 and TRBJ2-3, with TRBD1 matching 10 bases. The V and J ends lost 5 bases and 0 bases, in that order; junction bases with no gene match: 5. There are 16 residues in the CDR3. Germline assignment: CDR1 SGHTA and CDR2 FQGTGA. CDR3 in amino acids: CASSQRQGASTDTQYF. The CDR3 DNA follows: TGTGCCAGCAGCCAACGACAGGGGGCGAGCACAGATACGCAGTATTTT.

The rearrangement links TRBV19 to TRBJ2-6, with D maybe TRBD1 (5 bases). V lost 5 bases and J 2 bases, leaving 10 bases between the germline ends. There are 15 residues in the CDR3. CDR1 and CDR2 from the germline V gene are LNHDA and SQIVND (reference sequence). The CDR3 is CASSPTGAGANVLTF. For the CDR3, the DNA is TGTGCCAGTAGTCCCACAGGTGCTGGGGCCAACGTCCTGACTTTC.